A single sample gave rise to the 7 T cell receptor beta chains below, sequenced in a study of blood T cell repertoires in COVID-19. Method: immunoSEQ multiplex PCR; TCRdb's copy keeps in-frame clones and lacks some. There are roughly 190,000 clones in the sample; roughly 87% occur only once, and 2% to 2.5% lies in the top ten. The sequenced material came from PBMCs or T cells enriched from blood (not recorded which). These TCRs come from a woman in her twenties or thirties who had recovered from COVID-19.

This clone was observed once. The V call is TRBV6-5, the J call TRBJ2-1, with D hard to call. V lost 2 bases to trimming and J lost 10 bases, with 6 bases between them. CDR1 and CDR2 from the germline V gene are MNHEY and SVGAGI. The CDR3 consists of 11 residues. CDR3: CASSYLREQFF. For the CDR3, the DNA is TGTGCCAGCAGTTACCTGCGGGAGCAGTTCTTC.

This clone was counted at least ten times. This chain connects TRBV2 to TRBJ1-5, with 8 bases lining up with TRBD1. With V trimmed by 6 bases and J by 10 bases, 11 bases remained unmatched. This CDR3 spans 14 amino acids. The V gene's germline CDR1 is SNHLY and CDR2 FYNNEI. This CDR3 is CASSGQGQISPQHF. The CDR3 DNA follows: TGTGCCAGCAGCGGACAGGGACAAATTAGTCCCCAGCATTTT.

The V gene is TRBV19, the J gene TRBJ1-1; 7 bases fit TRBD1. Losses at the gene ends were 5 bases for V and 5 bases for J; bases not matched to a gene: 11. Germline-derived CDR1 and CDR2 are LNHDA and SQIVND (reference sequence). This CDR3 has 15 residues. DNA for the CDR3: TGTGCCAGTAGTCCGAGAACAGGGGTACAAACTGAAGCTTTCTTT. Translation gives CASSPRTGVQTEAFF.

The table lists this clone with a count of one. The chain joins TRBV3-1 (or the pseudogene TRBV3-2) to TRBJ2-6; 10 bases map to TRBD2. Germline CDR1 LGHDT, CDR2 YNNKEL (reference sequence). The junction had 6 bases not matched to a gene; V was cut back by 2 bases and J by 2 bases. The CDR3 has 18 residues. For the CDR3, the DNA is TGTGCCAGCAGCCAAAACGGGCTAGCGGGAGCTGGGGCCAACGTCCTGACTTTC. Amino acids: CASSQNGLAGAGANVLTF.

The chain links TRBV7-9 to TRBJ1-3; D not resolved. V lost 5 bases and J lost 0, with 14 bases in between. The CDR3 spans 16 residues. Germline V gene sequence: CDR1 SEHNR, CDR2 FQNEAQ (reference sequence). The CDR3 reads CASSPSGRGSGNTIYF. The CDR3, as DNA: TGTGCCAGCAGCCCTTCTGGTCGGGGCTCTGGAAACACCATATATTTT.

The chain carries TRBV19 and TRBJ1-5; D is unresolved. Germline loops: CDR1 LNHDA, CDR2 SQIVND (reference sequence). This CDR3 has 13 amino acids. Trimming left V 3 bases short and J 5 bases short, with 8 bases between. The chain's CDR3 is CASSIQAHQPQHF. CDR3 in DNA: TGTGCCAGTAGTATTCAGGCCCATCAGCCCCAGCATTTT. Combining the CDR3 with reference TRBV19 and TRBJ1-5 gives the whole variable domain DGGITQSPKYLFRKEGQNVTLSCEQNLNHDAMYWYRQDPGQGLRLIYYSQIVNDFQKGDIAEGYSVSREKKESFPLTVTSAQKNPTAFYLCASSIQAHQPQHFGDGTRLSIL.

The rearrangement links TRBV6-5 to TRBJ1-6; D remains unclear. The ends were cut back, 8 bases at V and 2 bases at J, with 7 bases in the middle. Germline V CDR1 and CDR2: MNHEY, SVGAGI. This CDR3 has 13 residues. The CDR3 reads CASRTTYNSPLHF. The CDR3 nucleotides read TGTGCCAGCCGAACTACCTATAATTCACCCCTCCACTTT.